Listed here are 4 T cell receptor beta chains from one sample, sequenced in a study of regulatory T cells in long-lasting Graves disease. Documented time point: newly diagnosed GD, antithyroid drugs for less than 3 months. The TCR library was prepared using RNA isolated from PBMCs. Construction of the TCR beta libraries employed iRepertoire HTBI primers in conjunction with Arm-PCR of CDR3 regions. In TCRdb, the multiplex PCR reads were re-called with MiXCR into one record per CDR3 protein. The table includes about 440,000 distinct CDR3 sequences, 14% to 15% detected once. These same data were also listed under a study on T cells in Graves' hyperthyroidism and ophthalmopathy.

This specimen consisted of peripheral blood mononuclear cells (PBMCs), obtained at new diagnosis, from a patient treated with antithyroid drugs. These TCRs come from a woman aged 25 to 39 with Graves disease.

The chain links TRBV6-4 to TRBJ2-2, with 12 bases matching TRBD2. J was trimmed by 6 bases and V by 6 bases; bases with no gene match: 5. Germline-derived CDR1 and CDR2 are MRHNA and SNTAGT. CDR3 size: 15 residues. This chain's CDR3 is CASRQLAGGSGELFF. The CDR3 DNA follows: TGTGCCAGCAGACAGCTAGCGGGAGGGTCCGGGGAGCTGTTTTTT.

This clonotype occurred many times. The chain employs TRBV20-1 and TRBJ2-1, with 14 positions matching TRBD2. The germline gives CDR1 DFQATT, CDR2 SNEGSKA (reference sequence). The junction had 10 bases not matched to a gene; V was cut back by 0 bases and J by 9 bases. CDR3 length: 17 amino acids. DNA of the CDR3: TGCAGTGCTAGAGATCCCCTCGGACTAGCGGGAGGTGGTGAGCAGTTCTTC. Residues: CSARDPLGLAGGGEQFF.

This clonotype was observed many times. The rearrangement uses TRBV6-1 and TRBJ2-5; possible D gene TRBD1, 5 bases. CDR1 and CDR2 from the germline V gene are MNHNS and SASEGT. The CDR3 runs to 14 residues. The germline V and J ends were trimmed by 6 bases and 5 bases, with 16 bases remaining between them. CDR3 amino acids: CASSRSGLGETQYF. In nucleotides, the CDR3 is TGTGCCAGCAGCCGTTCAGGGCTGGGGGAGACCCAGTACTTC.

This clonotype appeared a single time. A much larger clonotype is one base distant, so this may be a read error. The chain couples TRBV29-1 to TRBJ1-1; tentatively, D is TRBD1 (5 bases). Germline CDR1 is SQVTM and CDR2 is ANQGSEA. The CDR3 runs 10 residues. This chain's CDR3 is CSVADTEALF. The DNA of the CDR3 is TGCAGCGTCGCGGACACTGAAGCTCTCTTT.